This entry lists 23 T cell receptor beta chains sequenced from one sample in a study of blood T cell repertoires in COVID-19. Method: immunoSEQ multiplex PCR; TCRdb's copy keeps in-frame clones and lacks some. Among a few hundred thousand clones listed, approximately 87% were seen once. The sequenced sample was peripheral blood. The receptors were gathered from a man between 60 and 70 years old who had recovered from COVID-19.

V and J are TRBV18 and TRBJ2-7, with a weak D call TRBD1 (5 bases). The CDR3 covers 15 residues. Germline CDR1 reads KGHSH; CDR2 reads LQKENI. Trimming removed 1 base from V and 2 bases from J, with 12 bases in between. This CDR3 reads CASSPLEGATYEQYF. As DNA, the CDR3 is TGTGCCAGCTCACCACTGGAAGGGGCTACCTACGAGCAGTACTTC.

The chain links TRBV5-6 to TRBJ2-7; a weak D match, TRBD2 (5 bases). Per the germline V gene, CDR1 is SGHDT and CDR2 is YYEEEE. CDR3 size: 13 residues. V lost 2 bases to trimming and J lost 4 bases, with 10 bases between them. CDR3 in amino acids: CASSLRERYEQYF. The CDR3 nucleotides are TGTGCCAGCAGCTTACGGGAAAGATACGAGCAGTACTTC.

The count of this clone is one. V and J are TRBV5-1 and TRBJ1-4; 10 bases are shared with TRBD1. V gave up 0 bases and J gave up 10 bases; unmatched junction bases: 3. Germline assignment: CDR1 SGHRS and CDR2 YFSETQ. The length of the CDR3 is 14 residues. The chain's CDR3 is CASSLEGQGRKLFF. For the CDR3, the DNA is TGCGCCAGCAGCTTGGAGGGACAGGGGAGAAAACTGTTTTTT.

This clone came up many times. V gene TRBV7-2 combines with J gene TRBJ1-6; 7 nucleotides line up with TRBD1. V shed 6 bases, J shed 9 bases, and the junction held 5 bases outside the gene matches. The CDR3 has 13 amino acids. CDR1 is SGHTA, CDR2 FQGNSA, per germline. The CDR3 DNA follows: TGTGCCAGCAGAAACAGGGGACCTTCACCCCTCCACTTT. Amino acid sequence: CASRNRGPSPLHF.

This chain uses TRBV21-1 with TRBJ2-5; TRBD2 is the table's D call and was not checked against the DNA. TRBV21-1 is noted as a pseudogene. The CDR3 is 16 amino acids. The CDR3 loop is CASSKGLAGGTVTQYF. CDR3 coding DNA: TGTGCCAGCAGCAAAGGACTAGCGGGGGGTACGGTGACCCAGTACTTC.

The chain has TRBV10-3 and TRBJ1-2; 7 nucleotides agree with TRBD1. This CDR3 is built from 16 residues. In germline, CDR1 is ENHRY, CDR2 SYGVKD. With V trimmed by 3 bases and J by 2 bases, 9 bases remained unmatched. The CDR3 bases are TGTGCCATCAGTGATACCGGACAGGCCTCAAACTATGGCTACACCTTC. Translation gives CAISDTGQASNYGYTF.

V is TRBV18 and J is TRBJ2-1, with D perhaps matching TRBD2 (6 bases). The CDR3 totals 14 residues. V lost 2 bases to trimming and J lost 3 bases, with 8 bases between them. From germline, CDR1 is KGHSH and CDR2 LQKENI. Written as DNA, the CDR3 is TGTGCCAGCTCACCAGCGGGAATCTACAATGAGCAGTTCTTC. Residues: CASSPAGIYNEQFF. Filled out from reference TRBV18 and TRBJ2-1, the complete variable domain reads NAGVMQNPRHLVRRRGQEARLRCSPMKGHSHVYWYRQLPEEGLKFMVYLQKENIIDESGMPKERFSAEFPKEGPSILRIQQVVRGDSAAYFCASSPAGIYNEQFFGPGTRLTVL.

This chain links TRBV5-8 with TRBJ1-1; D perhaps matches TRBD1 (6 bases). V lost 2 bases and J lost 1, with 15 bases in between. The CDR3 is 16 amino acids. Germline values: CDR1 SGHTS, CDR2 YDEGEE. This CDR3 is CASSLVQGTGNTEAFF. CDR3 DNA: TGTGCCAGCAGCTTAGTACAGGGTACGGGGAACACTGAAGCTTTCTTT.

This chain connects TRBV2 to TRBJ2-3, with 10 bases aligning to TRBD2. The CDR3 has 17 residues. The ends lost 5 bases at V and 0 bases at J; junction bases unmatched: 8. Germline CDR1 and CDR2: SNHLY and FYNNEI. The CDR3 loop is CASSSSGRPPSTDTQYF. CDR3 nucleotide sequence: TGTGCCAGCAGTTCTAGCGGGAGACCCCCAAGCACAGATACGCAGTATTTT.

The chain joins TRBV5-1 to TRBJ2-7; the match to TRBD1 covers 11 bases. Germline V gene sequence: CDR1 SGHRS, CDR2 YFSETQ. V lost 3 bases and J lost 0; bases outside the gene matches: 5. The CDR3 contains 16 residues. CDR3 bases: TGCGCCAGCAGCTCTGGGACAGGGGGGAGCTCCTACGAGCAGTACTTC. Translation: CASSSGTGGSSYEQYF.

V gene TRBV6-1 combines with J gene TRBJ1-6, with D tentatively TRBD1 (5 bases). V dropped 2 bases and J dropped 2 bases, with 10 bases sitting between them. The CDR3 spans 16 residues. Germline loops: CDR1 MNHNS, CDR2 SASEGT. CDR3 nucleotides: TGTGCCAGCAGTGAAATACAGGCTACCTATAATTCACCCCTCCACTTT. As protein: CASSEIQATYNSPLHF.

V and J are TRBV11-3 and TRBJ2-2; D perhaps matches TRBD2 (6 bases). The CDR3 contains 15 residues. Deletions cut 4 bases from V and 5 bases from J, with 14 bases between. CDR1 is SGHNT, CDR2 YENEEA, per germline. The CDR3 here is CASSYRDSRTGELFF. The CDR3 nucleotides read TGTGCCAGCAGCTACCGGGACTCCAGAACCGGGGAGCTGTTTTTT.

The count of this clone is one. Other DNA sequences in the sample encode the same CDR3. The chain links TRBV5-1 to TRBJ2-2; 8 bases fit TRBD1. J lost 1 base, V lost 2 bases, and 1 base had no gene match. This CDR3 has 15 residues. The germline gives CDR1 SGHRS, CDR2 YFSETQ. The CDR3 protein is CASSLQGENTGELFF. CDR3 bases: TGCGCCAGCAGCTTACAGGGGGAGAACACCGGGGAGCTGTTTTTT.

The chain recombines TRBV19 with TRBJ2-7, with D possibly TRBD1 on 6 matching bases. The CDR3 spans 13 residues. Germline lookup yields CDR1 LNHDA and CDR2 SQIVND (reference sequence). Trimming cost V 3 bases and J 5 bases, with 11 bases left between them. The CDR3 sequence: CASSISGVHEQYF. DNA of the CDR3: TGTGCCAGTAGTATCTCAGGGGTCCACGAGCAGTACTTC.

The V gene is TRBV20-1, the J gene TRBJ1-2; 7 bases fit TRBD1. The CDR3 contains 13 residues. V lost 3 bases and J lost 5; bases outside the gene matches: 6. Germline values: CDR1 DFQATT, CDR2 SNEGSKA (reference sequence). The CDR3 coding sequence is TGCAGTGCTAGTATAGACAGGGAATATGGCTACACCTTC. It encodes CSASIDREYGYTF.

The chain uses TRBV29-1 and TRBJ2-7; TRBD1 might be the D (6 bases). The V gene's germline CDR1 is SQVTM and CDR2 ANQGSEA. The CDR3 spans 13 residues. With 2 bases removed from V and 2 bases from J, the gap between germline ends came to 10 bases. CDR3 nucleotides: TGCAGCGTTGAATTGGACAGACCCTACGAGCAGTACTTC. This sequence encodes CSVELDRPYEQYF.

V gene TRBV19 combines with J gene TRBJ2-2; TRBD2 aligns across 16 bases. The ends lost 3 bases at V and 4 bases at J; junction bases unmatched: 8. CDR1 LNHDA and CDR2 SQIVND come from the germline V gene (reference sequence). The CDR3 runs 19 residues. In nucleotides, the CDR3 is TGTGCCAGTAGTATGCCCCCGGGACTAGCGGGAGGGCGCACCGGGGAGCTGTTTTTT. Amino acid sequence: CASSMPPGLAGGRTGELFF.

This clone was found a few times. The genes are TRBV2 and TRBJ1-4; TRBD1 aligns across 9 bases. CDR3 length: 13 amino acids. Germline CDR1 is SNHLY and CDR2 is FYNNEI. V shed 4 bases and J 8 bases; nucleotides not matched to a gene: 2. Written as DNA, the CDR3 is TGTGCCAGCAGTGGGACAGGGGACGAAAAACTGTTTTTT. This encodes CASSGTGDEKLFF.

This clone has a single count. This sequence joins TRBV27 and TRBJ2-7; TRBD2 matches 8 bases. Germline V gives CDR1 MNHEY, CDR2 SMNVEV (reference sequence). With V trimmed by 6 bases and J by 2 bases, 6 bases remained unmatched. This CDR3 has 14 amino acids. CDR3 in DNA: TGTGCCAGCAGGGGAGCGGGGGTTACCTACGAGCAGTACTTC. Its translation: CASRGAGVTYEQYF.

A few counts support this clone. The chain is built from TRBV27 and TRBJ1-1, with 7 positions matching TRBD1. CDR1 is MNHEY, CDR2 SMNVEV, per germline (reference sequence). This CDR3 has 12 residues. With 4 bases clipped from V and 11 bases from J, the junction kept 7 bases outside the gene matches. The CDR3 here is CASSSFPGGAFF. Written as DNA, the CDR3 is TGTGCCAGCAGTTCCTTCCCAGGGGGGGCTTTCTTT.

The chain employs TRBV28 and TRBJ2-5, with D uncertain. Germline CDR1 MDHEN, CDR2 SYDVKM. V was cut by 1 base and J by 2 bases, with 5 bases left in between. The CDR3 loop spans 13 amino acids. The CDR3 spells CASSLSQQETQYF. The CDR3 nucleotides read TGTGCCAGCAGTTTATCCCAGCAAGAGACCCAGTACTTC.

The rearrangement links TRBV7-8 to TRBJ2-5; D remains ambiguous. The V gene's germline CDR1 is SGHVS and CDR2 FQNEAQ. V lost 2 bases and J lost 2, with 6 bases in between. This CDR3 has 13 amino acids. The CDR3 here is CASSLYIQETQYF. In DNA form, the CDR3 reads TGTGCCAGCAGCTTATACATTCAAGAGACCCAGTACTTC.

The chain couples TRBV3-1 (or the pseudogene TRBV3-2) to TRBJ2-3; TRBD2 aligns across 8 bases. The CDR3 is 15 amino acids. The V gene's germline CDR1 is LGHDT and CDR2 YNNKEL (reference sequence). V shed 4 bases, J shed 2 bases, and the junction held 5 bases outside the gene matches. CDR3 region: CASSPGLAPTDTQYF. The CDR3 region has the DNA TGTGCCAGCAGCCCCGGACTAGCTCCCACAGATACGCAGTATTTT.